One sample yielded the 4 T cell receptor beta chains listed below, sequenced in a study of T-cell memory formation after mild COVID-19. TCRdb analysed the 5' RACE reads with MiXCR anew, one entry per CDR3 protein. The sample carries some 410,000 distinct CDR3 sequences, 23% recorded once. Material for sequencing was PBMCs or a T cell subset sorted from them (not recorded which). The origin of the receptors is an adult woman who had mild COVID-19 (a few samples of this study predate the infection). Cell type and time point are not known.

The genes are TRBV7-3 and TRBJ2-3; TRBD1 matches at 7 bases. Trimming removed 4 bases from V and 6 bases from J; junction bases left unmatched: 7. Germline lookup yields CDR1 SGHTA and CDR2 FQGTGA. The CDR3 totals 14 residues. The CDR3 nucleotides read TGTGCCAGCAGCTCGGGACAGACTTCGGATACGCAGTATTTT. Residues: CASSSGQTSDTQYF.

The genes are TRBV28 and TRBJ2-2; TRBD2 agrees at 7 bases. From germline, CDR1 is MDHEN and CDR2 SYDVKM. The CDR3 covers 16 residues. V trimming: 4 bases; J trimming: 0 bases; junction bases outside the gene matches: 5. CDR3: CASSSRLAPNTGELFF. The DNA of the CDR3 is TGTGCCAGCAGTTCCCGACTAGCCCCGAACACCGGGGAGCTGTTTTTT.

This clonotype has a single count. The rearrangement joins TRBV4-2 to TRBJ2-5; D ambiguous. Trimming removed 2 bases from V and 6 bases from J, with 10 bases in between. Germline V gene sequence: CDR1 LGHNA, CDR2 YNFKEQ. This CDR3 contains 13 residues. The CDR3 DNA is TGTGCCAGCAGCCAACCCCCCTCCCAGACCCAGTACTTC. Protein product: CASSQPPSQTQYF.

The chain links TRBV11-1 to TRBJ2-1, with 8 nucleotides matching TRBD2. This CDR3 has 19 residues. Germline lookup yields CDR1 SGHAT and CDR2 FQDESV (reference sequence). V was clipped by 4 bases and J by 3 bases; unmatched bases: 17. The CDR3 DNA is TGTGCCAGCAGCTCCTCGAGGAGCGGGGGCCATCAGGTCTACAATGAGCAGTTCTTC. Its protein is CASSSSRSGGHQVYNEQFF.